A selection of T cell receptor beta chains follows, all from one sample in a study of early T cells in non-severe SARS-CoV-2 infection. TCRdb passed the 5' RACE reads through MiXCR, listing each CDR3 protein once. The sample carries 30,000 to 40,000 distinct CDR3 sequences, around 4.5% recorded once. The sequencing sample was made of whole blood. The receptors derive from an adult who was a healthcare worker with PCR-confirmed SARS-CoV-2 infection or an uninfected control (not recorded which). Each CDR3 is given with its conserved first and last residue. Fields, in order: D gene, clone size, V gene, J gene, CDR3 DNA, CDR3 protein. A D gene is named only where the DNA matches it firmly. Clone size is not always given. Where it is, it says once, few, many or a class for expanded clones.

-	many	TRBV24-1	TRBJ1-5	TGTGCCACCAGATCCGGGACCCACCCTTCTCAGCCCCAGCATTTT	CATRSGTHPSQPQHF
-	many	TRBV5-8	TRBJ2-1	TGTGCCAGCAGCCCCCTGGACGGCGGAACAATGAAGCAGTTCTTC	CASSPLDGGTMKQFF
-	many	TRBV5-1	TRBJ2-1	TGCGCCAGCAGCTACCATCCGGACAGTTACAATGAGCAGTTCTTC	CASSYHPDSYNEQFF
TRBD1	many	TRBV7-2	TRBJ2-5	TGTGCCAGCAGCCCTCGGACAGGGGGCGAGGAGACCCAGTACTTC	CASSPRTGGEETQYF
-	many	TRBV18	TRBJ2-1	TGTGCCAGCTCACCAACCGGGACGCTGAATGAGCAGTTCTTC	CASSPTGTLNEQFF
-	few	TRBV2	TRBJ2-6	TGTGCCAGCAGTGGGCTCTCTGGGGCCAACGTCCTGACTTTC	CASSGLSGANVLTF
-	-	TRBV2	TRBJ1-1	TGTGCCAGCAGTGACGCGGTGGGCGGGGTAGACACTGAAGCTTTCTTT	CASSDAVGGVDTEAFF
-	many	TRBV12-3/TRBV12-4	TRBJ1-1	TGTGCCAGCAGTTTTAACGGGAACACTGAAGCTTTCTTT	CASSFNGNTEAFF
TRBD2	many	TRBV6-5	TRBJ2-7	TGTGCCAGCAGTACCGGACTAGCGGGCCGTCCCTACGAGCAGTACTTC	CASSTGLAGRPYEQYF
TRBD2	many	TRBV6-5	TRBJ2-3	TGTGCCACTGGAGGACTAGCGGAGTCAGATACGCAGTATTTT	CATGGLAESDTQYF
-	many	TRBV12-2	TRBJ1-2	TGTGCAAGTCGCTTAGGACTTCCGTCAGGGATCTATGGCTACACCTTC	CASRLGLPSGIYGYTF
-	many	TRBV2	TRBJ2-1	TGTGCCAGCACCCAGTACAATGAGCAGTTCTTC	CASTQYNEQFF
-	-	TRBV12-3/TRBV12-4	TRBJ1-1	TGTGCCAGCAATAAGTGGAACAGTGAAGCTTTCTTT	CASNKWNSEAFF
TRBD1	-	TRBV7-6	TRBJ2-3	TGTGCCAGCAGCTTAATGGGGGACAGAACAGATACGCAGTATTTT	CASSLMGDRTDTQYF
-	few	TRBV12-3/TRBV12-4	TRBJ2-2	TGTGCCAGCAGTTTAAAGCGGTTGTGGACCGGGGAGCTGTTTTTT	CASSLKRLWTGELFF
-	many	TRBV20-1	TRBJ1-5	TGCAGTGCTGTATCACCGGGATTATCGAATCAGCCCCAGCATTTT	CSAVSPGLSNQPQHF